The T cell receptor (beta chain) under discussion was sequenced for a study of T cells in localized non-small cell lung cancer. TCRdb keeps only in-frame clones here, not all; method: immunoSEQ multiplex PCR. The sample has about 20,000 clones, about 90% seen once. Overall study results and limits: Turning up in adjacent lung were a median around 60 of the top 100 tumor clones. There was higher T cell clonality in uninvolved adjacent lung than in tumor, and it was highest there. Elevated circulating T cell density in blood was associated with longer overall survival.

There are 16 residues in the CDR3. V was clipped by 5 bases and J by 5 bases, with 22 bases between them. Germline CDR1 SGDLS, CDR2 YYNGEE. With regard to this clone: The target antigen is unknown.

The TCR was taken from a male donor aged 60 or over with stage I squamous cell lung carcinoma. This specimen consisted of peripheral blood, obtained before any cancer treatment. The chain is built from TRBV9 and TRBJ1-1; perhaps TRBD1 as D (6 bases). The DNA of the CDR3 is TGTGCCAGCAGACCAACGGCGTGGGCACAGGGAACTGAAGCTTTCTTT. Amino acids: CASRPTAWAQGTEAFF.